In its sample, the clone carrying this T cell receptor beta chain was seen a few times. J lost 6 bases, V lost 6 bases, and 6 bases had no gene match. The CDR3 sequence is 13 residues long. Germline values: CDR1 SNHLY, CDR2 FYNNEI. The sample comes from a study of cytomegalovirus exposure and HLA in healthy donors. It was with 60 Vbeta and 13 Jbeta primers that the PCR ran. TCRdb's copy holds only in-frame clones and misses some; the assay was immunoSEQ multiplex PCR. The sample lists over 200,000 clones; nearly 80% were seen once. This TCR was recovered from a male donor in good health and CMV-seronegative. Material: PBMCs. V and J are TRBV2 and TRBJ1-1; 8 nucleotides match TRBD1. The CDR3 loop reads CASRTTGVPEAFF. CDR3 DNA sequence: TGTGCCAGCAGAACGACAGGGGTCCCTGAAGCTTTCTTT.